The 23 T cell receptor beta chains below all came from one sample that was sequenced in a study of T cells in Graves' hyperthyroidism and ophthalmopathy. The investigators amplified TCR beta CDR3 regions from RNA transcripts. HTBI primers were used for first-round RT-PCR of the TCR CDR3. TCRdb recomputed calls from the multiplex PCR reads with MiXCR, one row per CDR3 protein. The top ten hold approximately 35% of the sample, which has 300,000 to 450,000 distinct CDR3 sequences, about 18% seen once. Sequenced: blood. These receptors were collected from a woman in her thirties with Graves' hyperthyroidism that later progressed to Graves' ophthalmopathy.

With regard to this clonotype: A much larger clone differs from this one at a single base, so this may be a read error. This CDR3 is CASSTHGWRAYEQYF. DNA of the CDR3: TGCGCCAGCAGCACCCATGGATGGAGGGCCTACGAGCAGTACTTC. The rearrangement joins TRBV5-1 to TRBJ2-7, with a weak D call TRBD2 (6 bases). The CDR3 length is 15 residues. V lost 4 bases and J 2 bases, leaving 16 bases between the germline ends. Per the germline V gene, CDR1 is SGHRS and CDR2 is YFSETQ. The complete variable domain, with remaining parts taken from reference TRBV5-1 and TRBJ2-7, reads KAGVTQTPRYLIKTRGQQVTLSCSPISGHRSVSWYQQTPGQGLQFLFEYFSETQRNKGNFPGRFSGRQFSNSRSEMNVSTLELGDSALYLCASSTHGWRAYEQYFGPGTRLTVT.

Concerning this clonotype itself: A much larger clone lies one base from this, so it may be a read error. CDR3: CASGTGTLQETQYF. Written as DNA, the CDR3 is TGTGCCAGCGGGACCGGGACTCTCCAAGAGACCCAGTACTTC. This sequence joins TRBV28 and TRBJ2-5; D is perhaps TRBD2 (6 bases). Trimming took 8 bases from V and 1 from J, leaving 14 bases between them. This CDR3 is 14 amino acids long. Germline assignment: CDR1 MDHEN and CDR2 SYDVKM.

The J gene is TRBJ1-5, the V gene TRBV5-1; D may be TRBD1 (6 bases). CDR1 is SGHRS and CDR2 is YFSETQ in the germline V gene. There are 18 residues in the CDR3. DNA for the CDR3: TGCGCTCCCCTTGGGGCAGGGGAGCTGAGGTATAGCAATCAGCCCCAGCATTTT. This codes for CAPLGAGELRYSNQPQHF.

The chain has TRBV3-1 and TRBJ2-6; no clear D gene. Germline CDR1 is LGHDT and CDR2 is YNNKEL (reference sequence). V dropped 4 bases and J dropped 0 bases, with 7 bases sitting between them. CDR3 length: 15 residues. The CDR3 nucleotides are TGTGCCAGCAGCCCCGACGGCTCTGGGGCCAACGTCCTGACTTTC. Its protein product is CASSPDGSGANVLTF. Combining the CDR3 with reference TRBV3-1 and TRBJ2-6 gives the whole variable domain DTAVSQTPKYLVTQMGNDKSIKCEQNLGHDTMYWYKQDSKKFLKIMFSYNNKELIINETVPNRFSPKSPDKAHLNLHINSLELGDSAVYFCASSPDGSGANVLTFGAGSRLTVL.

Ten or more counts support this clonotype. This chain connects TRBV7-8 to TRBJ2-3; 13 bases align to TRBD2. The CDR3 length is 16 residues. Germline CDR1 reads SGHVS; CDR2 reads FQNEAQ. V lost 1 base, J lost 6 bases, and 4 bases stayed unmatched. The CDR3 protein is CASSLETSGRLDTQYF. CDR3 nucleotides: TGTGCCAGCAGCTTAGAGACTAGCGGGAGGCTCGATACGCAGTATTTT.

On this clonotype itself: Its ends do not fully match the called genes, so a read error is possible. The J gene is TRBJ2-1, the V gene TRBV5-5; 7 nucleotides align to TRBD2. The germline V gene has CDR1 SGHKS and CDR2 YYEKEE (reference sequence). The CDR3 is 15 amino acids. The CDR3 DNA follows: TGTGCCAGCAGGTTGGGACTAAGCTCCTACAATGAGCAGTTCTTC. Protein product: CASRLGLSSYNEQFF.

This clonotype was seen a few times. The V and J genes are TRBV6-1 and TRBJ1-3, with D possibly being TRBD1 (5 bases). The germline gives CDR1 MNHNS, CDR2 SASEGT. Trimming removed 5 bases at V and 3 bases at J, with 11 bases between. The CDR3 has 14 residues. The CDR3 nucleotides are TGTGCCAGCAGTCTAGGGGCTTTTGGAAACACCATATATTTT. Translation: CASSLGAFGNTIYF.

This clonotype appeared many times. The J gene is TRBJ1-1, the V gene TRBV7-9; 8 bases fit TRBD1. V gave up 1 base and J gave up 3 bases; unmatched junction bases: 16. The CDR3 totals 19 residues. Germline CDR1 SEHNR, CDR2 FQNEAQ (reference sequence). The CDR3: CASSLDRIWRQGCDTEAFF. CDR3 nucleotides: TGTGCCAGCAGCTTAGACAGAATTTGGAGACAGGGGTGTGACACTGAAGCTTTCTTT.

This clonotype was counted a few times. The chain combines TRBV2 with TRBJ1-2, with 7 bases that match TRBD1. The V segment lost 6 bases and the J segment 2 bases; nucleotides outside the gene matches: 6. The CDR3 loop spans 14 amino acids. Germline V CDR1 and CDR2: SNHLY, FYNNEI. CDR3 residues: CASRPDRRNYGYTF. The DNA of the CDR3 is TGTGCCAGCAGACCGGACAGGAGGAACTATGGCTACACCTTC.

This clonotype was counted between two and nine times. The gene calls are TRBV6-1 and TRBJ1-2; 7 bases agree with TRBD1. The CDR3 length is 14 residues. Per the germline V gene, CDR1 is MNHNS and CDR2 is SASEGT. J lost 5 bases, V lost 6 bases, and 9 bases had no gene match. CDR3 sequence: CASSERTGIYGYTF. The CDR3 DNA reads as TGTGCCAGCAGCGAAAGGACAGGAATTTATGGCTACACCTTC.

The chain uses TRBV20-1 and TRBJ2-5; 8 positions agree with TRBD2. J gave up 5 bases and V 0 bases, and 11 bases lay outside the gene matches. The CDR3 extends over 16 amino acids. Germline V gene sequence: CDR1 DFQATT, CDR2 SNEGSKA (reference sequence). This CDR3 reads CSARDPSGSGLETQYF. For the CDR3, the DNA is TGCAGTGCTAGAGATCCCAGCGGGAGTGGATTGGAGACCCAGTACTTC.

This clonotype was seen at least ten times. The V gene is TRBV30, the J gene TRBJ2-5; the D gene is possibly TRBD2 (6 bases). Germline V CDR1 and CDR2: GTSNPN, SVGIG (reference sequence). V lost 5 bases, J lost 4 bases, and 11 bases lay in between. CDR3 length: 12 amino acids. CDR3 protein: CAWEVGGETQYF. The CDR3 DNA follows: TGTGCCTGGGAGGTGGGGGGAGAGACCCAGTACTTC.

As for this clonotype: This clone may be a read error of a much larger clone one base away. The chain uses TRBV19 and TRBJ2-3; D gene uncertain. The length of the CDR3 is 14 residues. CDR1 is LNHDA and CDR2 is SQIVND in the germline V gene (reference sequence). CDR3 amino acids: CASSSGPNTDTQCF. The DNA for the CDR3 is TGTGCCAGTAGTTCCGGACCGAACACAGATACGCAGTGTTTT.

The chain combines TRBV20-1 with TRBJ2-3; 12 bases match TRBD2. This CDR3 has 17 amino acids. Trimming took 0 bases from V and 5 from J; bases not matched to a gene: 9. Germline values: CDR1 DFQATT, CDR2 SNEGSKA (reference sequence). CDR3 nucleotide sequence: TGCAGTGCTAGAGACCGTGGACTAGCGGGATTTAGAGATACGCAGTATTTT. This translates into CSARDRGLAGFRDTQYF.

Comment on this clonotype: One end of the junction does not line up with germline, which may come from a read error. The chain employs TRBV4-1 and TRBJ2-2; D is possibly TRBD1 (6 bases). The CDR3 covers 15 residues. Germline V lookup: CDR1 MGHRA, CDR2 YSYEKL. In nucleotides, the CDR3 is TGTGCCAGCAGTGCAGGGGTGACGGACACCGGGGAGCTGTTTTTT. Amino acid sequence: CASSAGVTDTGELFF.

This clonotype has just a few counts. V gene TRBV5-1 combines with J gene TRBJ2-7; no firm D call. Per germline, CDR1 SGHRS and CDR2 YFSETQ. V was clipped by 0 bases and J by 6 bases, with 13 bases between them. This CDR3 is built from 14 residues. CDR3 loop: CASSLGDPASEQYF. The DNA for the CDR3 is TGCGCCAGCAGCTTGGGTGACCCTGCCTCCGAGCAGTACTTC. Supplemented by reference TRBV5-1 and TRBJ2-7, the full variable domain reads KAGVTQTPRYLIKTRGQQVTLSCSPISGHRSVSWYQQTPGQGLQFLFEYFSETQRNKGNFPGRFSGRQFSNSRSEMNVSTLELGDSALYLCASSLGDPASEQYFGPGTRLTVT.

This rearrangement joins TRBV25-1 to TRBJ1-5, with 9 bases that match TRBD1. The germline CDR1 and CDR2 sequences are MGHDK and SYGVNS. J was trimmed by 3 bases and V by 0 bases; bases with no gene match: 15. There are 20 residues in the CDR3. The CDR3 sequence: CASSEYYRDRVSCVNQPQHF. CDR3 sequence (DNA): TGTGCCAGCAGTGAATACTACCGGGACAGGGTTTCTTGCGTCAATCAGCCCCAGCATTTT. Full variable domain (missing parts from reference TRBV25-1 and TRBJ1-5): EADIYQTPRYLVIGTGKKITLECSQTMGHDKMYWYQQDPGMELHLIHYSYGVNSTEKGDLSSESTVSRIRTEHFPLTLESARPSHTSQYLCASSEYYRDRVSCVNQPQHFGDGTRLSIL.

This rearrangement joins TRBV11-2 to TRBJ2-5, with D perhaps TRBD1 (7 bases). The CDR3 length is 19 residues. Germline V gene lookup returns CDR1 SGHAT and CDR2 FQNNGV. Trimming cost V 2 bases and J 2 bases, with 24 bases left between them. CDR3 bases: TGTGCCAGCAGCTTAAAGGCGGTGTGGGCAGGGGGAGGTCAAGAGACCCAGTACTTC. It encodes CASSLKAVWAGGGQETQYF.

The rearrangement uses TRBV28 and TRBJ1-5; D call uncertain. CDR3 length: 13 amino acids. Trimming stripped 8 bases from V and 6 bases from J, with 14 bases between. The V gene's germline CDR1 is MDHEN and CDR2 SYDVKM. CDR3: CASFGARGQPQHF. CDR3 sequence (DNA): TGTGCCAGCTTTGGAGCACGGGGTCAGCCCCAGCATTTT.

CDR3 sequence (DNA): TGCAGCGTTCGGATAGGGGAGGGCACTGAAGCTTTCTTT. As protein: CSVRIGEGTEAFF. V gene TRBV29-1 combines with J gene TRBJ1-1, with TRBD1 as a possible D gene (5 bases). This CDR3 is built from 13 residues. Germline CDR1 SQVTM, CDR2 ANQGSEA. The germline V and J ends were trimmed by 5 bases and 4 bases, with 14 bases remaining between them.

This clonotype was seen many times. This chain connects TRBV28 to TRBJ1-1; D may be TRBD1 (5 bases). The germline gives CDR1 MDHEN, CDR2 SYDVKM. The CDR3 loop spans 17 amino acids. The germline V and J ends were trimmed by 2 bases and 0 bases, with 16 bases remaining between them. CDR3 region: CASSLGQWGKMNTEAFF. The CDR3 DNA follows: TGTGCCAGCAGTTTAGGTCAATGGGGGAAAATGAACACTGAAGCTTTCTTT.

This clonotype has a count of ten or more. V gene TRBV6-1 combines with J gene TRBJ1-2; TRBD1 might be the D (6 bases). This CDR3 contains 14 residues. Germline CDR1 reads MNHNS; CDR2 reads SASEGT. Trimming removed 5 bases at V and 6 bases at J, with 16 bases between. CDR3 DNA: TGTGCCAGCAGTCAAACAACTGAGGGGGATGGCTACACCTTC. It yields the protein CASSQTTEGDGYTF.

This clonotype came up many times. The chain links TRBV24-1 to TRBJ2-2; 9 nucleotides align to TRBD2. Losses at the gene ends were 1 base for V and 7 bases for J; bases not matched to a gene: 9. This CDR3 comprises 17 residues. CDR1 and CDR2 (germline): KGHDR, SFDVKD. The chain's CDR3 is CATSDFRREGRIGELFF. CDR3 DNA: TGTGCCACCAGTGATTTCCGGCGGGAGGGCCGTATCGGGGAGCTGTTTTTT.